The present TCR beta chain was sequenced within a study of cytomegalovirus exposure and HLA in healthy donors. Overall study results and limits: A few chains linked to CMV were shown in vitro to be specific for CMV antigens.

Use of 60 Vbeta and 13 Jbeta primers characterized the PCR. Data came from immunoSEQ multiplex PCR; TCRdb stores just in-frame clones and leaves some out. The table lists fewer than 200,000 clones, around nine tenths of them singletons. About this clone itself: Its specificity is not known.

This TCR was recovered from a woman under 40 in good health and CMV-seronegative. Input material: PBMCs.

The CDR3: CASSLVGSGGTLSTDTQYF. DNA of the CDR3: TGTGCCAGCAGCTTGGTAGGTAGCGGGGGGACTCTTAGCACAGATACGCAGTATTTT. The rearrangement uses TRBV5-6 and TRBJ2-3; 10 nucleotides agree with TRBD2. CDR1 is SGHDT, CDR2 YYEEEE, per germline. The CDR3 is 19 amino acids. Trimming cost V 0 bases and J 0 bases; bases outside gene matches: 10.